This TCR beta chain is drawn from a study of OX40 agonist ivuxolimab in advanced cancers. About the study: Recorded diagnoses for dose-escalation patients were hepatocellular carcinoma, melanoma, renal cell or head and neck cancer. Findings and limits, study-wide: Certain nonresponding patients likewise had low normalized T-cell clonal expansion.

Prior autoimmune disease or systemic immunosuppression barred patients. Blood samples were obtained at baseline, cycle 4 day 1, and cycle 7 day 1. The data were produced by immunoSEQ multiplex PCR, yet TCRdb's version contains in-frame clones alone and is incomplete. The sample gives 65,000 to 95,000 clones, about 90% of which show up once; approximately 0.56% is in the top ten. For this clone: Its specificity is not known.

This TCR came from an adult with an advanced solid tumor such as melanoma, head and neck, liver or kidney cancer. Sample: CD4+ or CD8+ T cells sorted from blood, taken in a trial of the OX40 agonist ivuxolimab.

The CDR3 loop reads CASSTGGFVYGYTF. The CDR3 DNA sequence: TGTGCCAGCAGCACCGGGGGGTTTGTCTATGGCTACACCTTC. This chain joins TRBV11-3 and TRBJ1-2; D is possibly TRBD1 (5 bases). The CDR3 totals 14 residues. Germline V gene data show CDR1 as SGHNT and CDR2 as YENEEA. V was cut by 5 bases and J by 4 bases, with 14 bases left in between.